Listed below are T cell receptor beta chains from one sample, sequenced in a study of vaccination effects on CD4 cells after COVID-19. These TCRs are of unknown antigen specificity. Profiling relied on immunoSEQ multiplex PCR, and the TCRdb table lists in-frame clones only, not all of them. The sample has around 30,000 clones, 65% seen once; the top ten hold under 10%. Sequencing used CD4+ T cells from PBMCs cultured without peptide, obtained before COVID-19 vaccination. All receptors derive from a human donor who received a COVID-19 vaccine. The CDR3 runs from the conserved cysteine through the conserved F or W. The D gene is left open where the match is weak. Expanded clones are given a class, and other clones once, few, many or no size at all.

J: TRBJ2-1
length: 14
V: TRBV7-2
D: TRBD1
size: once
CDR3: CASSPRTGIWEQFF
DNA: TGTGCCAGCAGCCCCAGGACAGGGATTTGGGAGCAGTTCTTC

J: TRBJ2-7
length: 11
V: TRBV2
D: NA
size: few
CDR3: CASTSTYEQYF
DNA: TGTGCCAGCACCTCGACCTACGAGCAGTACTTC

J: TRBJ2-4
length: 12
V: TRBV11-2
D: NA
size: few
CDR3: CASSLVSGSVYF
DNA: TGTGCCAGCAGCTTAGTAAGTGGTTCTGTGTACTTC

J: TRBJ2-2
length: 16
V: TRBV9
D: TRBD2
size: NA
CDR3: CASSVVAGVNTGELFF
DNA: TGTGCCAGCAGCGTAGTAGCGGGGGTGAACACCGGGGAGCTGTTTTTT

J: TRBJ2-7
length: 19
V: TRBV4-1
D: TRBD2
size: NA
CDR3: CASSQRSGTSGRGPSEQYF
DNA: TGCGCCAGCAGCCAACGTTCCGGGACTAGCGGGAGAGGGCCCAGCGAGCAGTACTTC

J: TRBJ1-1
length: 11
V: TRBV12-3/TRBV12-4
D: NA
size: few
CDR3: CASSFPSEAFF
DNA: TGTGCCAGCAGTTTTCCTAGTGAAGCTTTCTTT

J: TRBJ1-5
length: 16
V: TRBV15
D: NA
size: NA
CDR3: CATIQLGPSTDQPQHF
DNA: TGTGCCACCATTCAATTAGGACCAAGTACCGATCAGCCCCAGCATTTT

J: TRBJ2-1
length: 10
V: TRBV6-5
D: NA
size: NA
CDR3: CVFPEMEQFF
DNA: TGTGTCTTCCCGGAGATGGAGCAGTTCTTC

J: TRBJ2-3
length: 17
V: TRBV5-4
D: TRBD2
size: few
CDR3: CASSLGLAGGLGDTQYF
DNA: TGTGCCAGCAGCCTGGGACTAGCGGGGGGGCTTGGAGATACGCAGTATTTT

J: TRBJ1-1
length: 16
V: TRBV11-3
D: TRBD1
size: few
CDR3: CASSSSTRGNNTEAFF
DNA: TGTGCCAGCAGCTCCTCGACCAGGGGGAATAACACTGAAGCTTTCTTT

J: TRBJ2-3
length: 13
V: TRBV20-1
D: NA
size: NA
CDR3: CSASGGGTDTQYF
DNA: TGCAGTGCTAGTGGGGGAGGCACAGATACGCAGTATTTT

J: TRBJ2-7
length: 16
V: TRBV7-9
D: TRBD1
size: NA
CDR3: CASSLGAGTEAYEQYF
DNA: TGTGCCAGCAGCTTAGGGGCCGGGACAGAGGCCTACGAGCAGTACTTC

J: TRBJ2-3
length: 12
V: TRBV6-5
D: NA
size: NA
CDR3: CASQGGHGTQYF
DNA: TGTGCCAGTCAGGGGGGGCATGGTACGCAGTATTTT

J: TRBJ1-1
length: 14
V: TRBV6-6
D: NA
size: once
CDR3: CASSYSGGNTEAFF
DNA: TGTGCCAGCAGTTACTCGGGTGGCAACACTGAAGCTTTCTTT

J: TRBJ1-5
length: 13
V: TRBV6-2/TRBV6-3
D: NA
size: NA
CDR3: CASSWTAHQPQHF
DNA: TGTGCCAGCAGTTGGACAGCCCATCAGCCCCAGCATTTT

J: TRBJ2-7
length: 15
V: TRBV15
D: TRBD1
size: NA
CDR3: CATSRGDRVGYEQYF
DNA: TGTGCCACCAGCAGAGGGGACAGGGTGGGCTACGAGCAGTACTTC

J: TRBJ1-2
length: 15
V: TRBV4-1
D: NA
size: NA
CDR3: CASSPGTAENYGYTF
DNA: TGCGCCAGCAGCCCGGGGACTGCTGAGAACTATGGCTACACCTTC

J: TRBJ2-7
length: 14
V: TRBV18
D: TRBD1
size: once
CDR3: CASSPRQGVYEQYF
DNA: TGTGCCAGCTCACCGAGACAGGGGGTCTACGAGCAGTACTTC

J: TRBJ2-1
length: 15
V: TRBV6-6
D: NA
size: NA
CDR3: CASRSTGSSYNEQFF
DNA: TGTGCCAGCAGGTCGACCGGGAGCTCCTACAATGAGCAGTTCTTC

J: TRBJ1-2
length: 13
V: TRBV14
D: NA
size: NA
CDR3: CASSRDIYYGYTF
DNA: TGTGCCAGCAGCCGAGACATTTACTATGGCTACACCTTC

J: TRBJ2-7
length: 18
V: TRBV5-1
D: NA
size: NA
CDR3: CASSLGGGTGIYSYEQYF
DNA: TGCGCCAGCAGCTTGGGGGGCGGGACGGGGATTTACTCCTACGAGCAGTACTTC

J: TRBJ1-5
length: 16
V: TRBV2
D: TRBD1
size: NA
CDR3: CASSLRTGGYNQPQHF
DNA: TGTGCCAGCAGTCTACGGACAGGGGGATACAATCAGCCCCAGCATTTT